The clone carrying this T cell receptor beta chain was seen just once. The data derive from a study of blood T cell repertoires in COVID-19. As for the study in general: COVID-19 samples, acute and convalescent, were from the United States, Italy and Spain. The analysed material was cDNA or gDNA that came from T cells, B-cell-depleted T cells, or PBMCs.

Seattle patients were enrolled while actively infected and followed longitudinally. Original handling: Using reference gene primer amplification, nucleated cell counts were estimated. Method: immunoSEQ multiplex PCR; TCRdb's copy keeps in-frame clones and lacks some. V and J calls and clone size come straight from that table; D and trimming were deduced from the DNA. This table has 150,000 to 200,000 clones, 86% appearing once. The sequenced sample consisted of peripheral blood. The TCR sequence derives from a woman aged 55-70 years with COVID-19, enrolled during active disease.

The CDR3 bases are TGTGCCAGCAGCGCGACCCGGGGGACTAGCGGGACGGACACCGGGGAGCTGTTTTTT. It specifies CASSATRGTSGTDTGELFF. V is TRBV9 and J is TRBJ2-2; TRBD2 agrees at 13 bases. Unmatched junction bases numbered 11, after V lost 3 bases and J lost 3 bases. Germline V CDR1 and CDR2: SGDLS, YYNGEE. CDR3 length: 19 residues.